Listed here is a single T cell receptor (beta chain). This sample was taken from a study of blood T cell repertoires in COVID-19. Study-level background: Acute-phase and convalescent COVID-19 samples originated in the United States, Italy and Spain. Nucleic acid was either cDNA or gDNA, and it came from T cells, B-cell-depleted T cells, or PBMCs.

TCRdb's table, derived via immunoSEQ multiplex PCR, lists solely in-frame clones and lacks some. This sample has under 500,000 clones, with roughly 87% found just once. Material: PBMCs or T cells enriched from blood (not recorded which). This clonotype was sampled from a young woman with acute COVID-19.

This chain's CDR3 is CATDAGGSTDSNQPQHF. CDR3 nucleotide sequence: TGTGCCACCGACGCAGGGGGCTCAACTGATAGCAATCAGCCCCAGCATTTT. This chain connects TRBV19 to TRBJ1-5; 8 bases align to TRBD1. This CDR3 has 17 residues. Germline V gene data show CDR1 as LNHDA and CDR2 as SQIVND (reference sequence). V shed 10 bases, J shed 0 bases, and the junction held 14 bases outside the gene matches.